This T cell receptor (beta chain) was profiled in a study of blood T cells in healthy people across ages. Overall study findings and caveats: Naive and antigen-experienced cells were not separated, limiting conclusive comparison. Changes in expanded clonotypes were possibly confounded, as the CMV status of donors was unknown.

Germline values: CDR1 ENHRY, CDR2 SYGVKD. Trimming removed 0 bases at V and 3 bases at J, with 23 bases between. The CDR3 covers 20 residues. Primed by a sample-barcoded 5' primer and a J-beta primer mix, a second PCR proceeded for 7 to 11 cycles. TCRdb re-analysed the 5' RACE reads in MiXCR, keeping a single row per CDR3 protein. This sample has about 510,000 distinct CDR3 sequences, with approximately 26% found just once. Note on this clonotype: Its antigen remains unidentified.

The same data also went into a second study, on T cells of mothers and their children. This second study notes: Second-PCR primer M1S introduced sample barcodes and 2-4 random nucleotides. Related mother-child pairs showed slightly, non-significantly higher overlap than unrelated pairs.

The material sequenced was blood. The chain couples TRBV10-3 to TRBJ2-2; D possibly corresponds to TRBD2 (5 bases). The sequence derives from a boy younger than 10 in good health. The CDR3 is CAISESVNRIGREYTGELFF. For the CDR3, the DNA is TGTGCCATCAGTGAGTCGGTCAATAGAATAGGACGGGAATACACCGGGGAGCTGTTTTTT.